A single sample is the source of the 31 T cell receptor beta chains below, sequenced in a study of T-cell memory formation after mild COVID-19 (TCRdb year 2021). Libraries were prepared through 5' RACE. Sequenced using an Illumina NovaSeq 6000. TCRdb took the public reads, trimmed them with fastp at Q25, ran MiXCR for clone calling and kept in-frame beta chains. Under each unique CDR3 protein, matching rows form one entry showing the most common genes and DNA. The sample table lists fewer than 700,000 distinct CDR3 sequences, about a sixth of them with a count of one. In total, the top ten clones hold 9.5% to 15% of the sample. Sequencing input: PBMCs or a T cell subset sorted from them (not recorded which). Source of these receptors: an adult woman who had mild COVID-19 (a few samples of this study predate the infection). The sample titles of this study are shuffled in the database, so cell type and time point are left out; the donor was told from shared clones.

This clonotype was seen a handful of times. The chain employs TRBV20-1 and TRBJ2-5; 8 bases agree with TRBD2. Trimming removed 1 base from V and 5 bases from J; junction bases left unmatched: 9. Germline V gene lookup returns CDR1 DFQATT and CDR2 SNEGSKA (reference sequence). This CDR3 has 15 residues. In nucleotides, the CDR3 is TGCAGTGCTAGAGCGATCGGCGGGAGGATCGAGACCCAGTACTTC. Its translation: CSARAIGGRIETQYF.

This clonotype was observed a few times. The chain links TRBV7-3 to TRBJ2-1; the match to TRBD2 covers 9 bases. This CDR3 has 15 amino acids. Trimming removed 6 bases from V and 1 base from J; junction bases left unmatched: 4. CDR1 SGHTA and CDR2 FQGTGA come from the germline V gene. The CDR3 region is CASSSGSGSYNEQFF. CDR3 sequence (DNA): TGTGCCAGCAGTAGCGGGAGCGGATCCTACAATGAGCAGTTCTTC.

The chain uses TRBV7-9 and TRBJ1-1, with D possibly matching TRBD1 (6 bases). From germline, CDR1 is SEHNR and CDR2 FQNEAQ (reference sequence). The CDR3 extends over 14 amino acids. V lost 2 bases to trimming and J lost 7 bases, with 14 bases between them. CDR3 sequence (DNA): TGTGCCAGCAGCTTATCGAGGGGGACCTTTGAAGCTTTCTTT. This codes for CASSLSRGTFEAFF.

This clonotype has just a few counts. The junction differs from germline at one of its ends, possibly a read error. The chain couples TRBV12-3 or TRBV12-4 to TRBJ1-5; TRBD1 matches at 7 bases. The CDR3 runs to 14 residues. This chain's CDR3 is CASSIRDSNQPQNF. Here the CDR3 DNA reads TGTGCCAGCAGCATACGGGACAGCAATCAGCCCCAGAATTTT.

The rearrangement joins TRBV3-1 to TRBJ2-5, with D tentatively TRBD2 (6 bases). The CDR3 contains 16 residues. Looked up from germline, CDR1 is LGHDT and CDR2 is YNNKEL (reference sequence). The V end was cut by 5 bases, the J end by 5 bases, with 21 bases between. The CDR3 is CASSAPGGNPIETQYF. The CDR3 nucleotides are TGTGCCAGCAGCGCCCCGGGCGGGAACCCGATCGAGACCCAGTACTTC.

The chain couples TRBV5-8 to TRBJ2-7; D possibly corresponds to TRBD1 (5 bases). The V end lost 1 base, the J end lost 0 bases, and 14 bases lay between the germline ends. Germline V CDR1 and CDR2: SGHTS, YDEGEE. The length of the CDR3 is 16 residues. CDR3 nucleotides: TGTGCCAGCAGCTTGAACCCGGACAACCTCTCCTACGAGCAGTACTTC. As protein: CASSLNPDNLSYEQYF.

The chain recombines TRBV4-1 with TRBJ2-5; D may be TRBD2 (6 bases). Trimming removed 1 base from V and 10 bases from J, with 10 bases in between. Per the germline V gene, CDR1 is MGHRA and CDR2 is YSYEKL. There are 12 residues in the CDR3. The CDR3 loop reads CASSQVWEVQYF. The CDR3 nucleotides read TGCGCCAGCAGCCAAGTGTGGGAGGTCCAGTACTTC.

As DNA, the CDR3 is TGCGCCAGCAGCTGGAATTCCGGGGAGCTGTTTTTT. Protein product: CASSWNSGELFF. The J gene is TRBJ2-2, the V gene TRBV5-1; no firm D call. The germline gives CDR1 SGHRS, CDR2 YFSETQ. V was trimmed by 3 bases and J by 6 bases, leaving 6 bases between them. The CDR3 is made up of 12 amino acids.

The chain joins TRBV4-1 to TRBJ1-1, with TRBD1 matching 9 bases. Germline V gives CDR1 MGHRA, CDR2 YSYEKL. J was trimmed by 0 bases and V by 4 bases; bases with no gene match: 6. This CDR3 has 16 amino acids. CDR3 in amino acids: CASSLTQGAMNTEAFF. CDR3 bases: TGCGCCAGCAGCCTTACACAGGGGGCGATGAACACTGAAGCTTTCTTT.

This clonotype was counted a few times. The chain employs TRBV20-1 and TRBJ1-2, with D tentatively TRBD1 (5 bases). V lost 1 base to trimming and J lost 4 bases, with 10 bases between them. The CDR3 is 13 amino acids. Germline CDR1 reads DFQATT; CDR2 reads SNEGSKA (reference sequence). The DNA for the CDR3 is TGCAGTGCTAGAGGCAGGGAGGCCTATGGCTACACCTTC. Translated, it gives CSARGREAYGYTF.

In its sample, this clonotype was seen many times. This chain connects TRBV6-2 or TRBV6-3 to TRBJ2-7; D is unclear. Trimming took 6 bases from V and 2 from J, leaving 5 bases between them. The germline CDR1 and CDR2 sequences are MNHEY and SVGEGT. This CDR3 is built from 11 residues. As DNA, the CDR3 is TGTGCCAGCAGCACAGCCTACGAGCAGTACTTC. It encodes CASSTAYEQYF.

In this sample, this clonotype turned up a few times. The V and J genes are TRBV5-4 and TRBJ2-1; D gene unclear. V lost 0 bases to trimming and J lost 5 bases, with 12 bases between them. The germline V gene encodes CDR1 SGHNT and CDR2 YYREEE (reference sequence). The CDR3 is made up of 15 amino acids. The CDR3 loop is CASSLERFAHNEQFF. In DNA, the CDR3 is TGTGCCAGCAGCTTGGAAAGATTCGCCCACAATGAGCAGTTCTTC. Complete variable domain (other parts from reference TRBV5-4 and TRBJ2-1): ETGVTQSPTHLIKTRGQQVTLRCSSQSGHNTVSWYQQALGQGPQFIFQYYREEENGRGNFPPRFSGLQFPNYSSELNVNALELDDSALYLCASSLERFAHNEQFFGPGTRLTVL.

The chain is built from TRBV27 and TRBJ1-1; 8 positions agree with TRBD1. This CDR3 has 15 residues. Germline loops: CDR1 MNHEY, CDR2 SMNVEV (reference sequence). With 0 bases clipped from V and 4 bases from J, the junction kept 4 bases outside the gene matches. The CDR3 DNA sequence: TGTGCCAGCAGTTTATCGACAGGGGCGACCACTGAAGCTTTCTTT. This gives the protein CASSLSTGATTEAFF.

This chain links TRBV7-9 with TRBJ2-1; 9 positions agree with TRBD1. V lost 6 bases, J lost 6 bases, and 9 bases stayed unmatched. The CDR3 is 15 residues long. In germline, CDR1 is SEHNR, CDR2 FQNEAQ (reference sequence). The CDR3 DNA reads as TGTGCCAGCAGTCCGATTGGGACAGGGCGCAATGAGCAGTTCTTC. It yields the protein CASSPIGTGRNEQFF.

The sample holds many counts of this clonotype. The V and J genes are TRBV7-2 and TRBJ2-1; no clear D. The CDR3 totals 13 residues. V lost 2 bases to trimming and J lost 4 bases, with 6 bases between them. Germline V lookup: CDR1 SGHTA, CDR2 FQGNSA. CDR3: CASSLNLYNEQFF. The CDR3 coding sequence is TGTGCCAGCAGCTTAAACTTGTACAATGAGCAGTTCTTC.

This clonotype was picked up a small number of times. The genes are TRBV7-2 and TRBJ2-5; D possibly matches TRBD1 or TRBD2 (5 bases each). V was shortened by 8 bases and J by 5 bases, with 18 bases between the two germline ends. The CDR3 totals 14 residues. In germline, CDR1 is SGHTA, CDR2 FQGNSA. The CDR3 coding sequence is TGTGCCAGCCGTGGGGGTCGGGGTGCGGAGACCCAGTACTTC. It codes for CASRGGRGAETQYF.

The J gene is TRBJ2-3, the V gene TRBV10-3; D may be TRBD2 (6 bases). CDR3 length equals 12 residues. Germline V gene sequence: CDR1 ENHRY, CDR2 SYGVKD. V was shortened by 3 bases and J by 8 bases, with 9 bases between the two germline ends. The CDR3 bases are TGTGCCATCAGTGAACGGGGGACTACGCAGTATTTT. Its translation is CAISERGTTQYF.

The sample holds a few counts of this clonotype. The rearrangement uses TRBV5-1 and TRBJ1-4; 7 nucleotides line up with TRBD1. The ends lost 4 bases at V and 6 bases at J; junction bases unmatched: 6. CDR1 is SGHRS, CDR2 YFSETQ, per germline. The CDR3 sequence is 14 residues long. CDR3 loop: CASSQQGYHEKLFF. Written as DNA, the CDR3 is TGCGCCAGCAGCCAACAGGGGTATCATGAAAAACTGTTTTTT.

Only a few counts were recorded for this clonotype. This chain joins TRBV7-9 and TRBJ1-2; TRBD1 aligns across 8 bases. CDR3 length: 15 residues. V was pared by 7 bases and J by 4 bases, with 11 bases of the junction left unmatched. The germline V gene has CDR1 SEHNR and CDR2 FQNEAQ (reference sequence). The CDR3, as DNA: TGTGCCAGCACCAATATTGACAGGGGAGGCTATGGCTACACCTTC. Translation: CASTNIDRGGYGYTF.

V is TRBV11-2 and J is TRBJ2-1, with D perhaps assigned TRBD1 or TRBD2 (5 bases each). The CDR3 is 18 residues long. V was clipped by 5 bases and J by 2 bases, with 22 bases between them. The germline CDR1 and CDR2 sequences are SGHAT and FQNNGV. The CDR3 region has the DNA TGTGCCAGCAGCCACCCGTTGCCCTTGGGGACCGCCTACAATGAGCAGTTCTTC. This codes for CASSHPLPLGTAYNEQFF. The whole variable domain, remainder taken from reference TRBV11-2 and TRBJ2-1, is EAGVAQSPRYKIIEKRQSVAFWCNPISGHATLYWYQQILGQGPKLLIQFQNNGVVDDSQLPKDRFSAERLKGVDSTLKIQPAKLEDSAVYLCASSHPLPLGTAYNEQFFGPGTRLTVL.

V gene TRBV12-3 or TRBV12-4 combines with J gene TRBJ2-3; D not certain. The V gene lost 5 bases and the J gene lost 5 bases, with 14 bases spanning the gap. The CDR3 runs to 14 residues. The CDR3 bases are TGTGCCAGCAGTCTAGAACGGGTTGGAGATACGCAGTATTTT. It codes for CASSLERVGDTQYF.

In its sample, this clonotype was seen a few times. The chain combines TRBV12-3 or TRBV12-4 with TRBJ2-6, with TRBD1 identical over 8 bases. Germline trimming cut 5 bases from V and 2 bases from J; bases unmatched to any gene: 14. The length of the CDR3 is 19 residues. The CDR3 protein is CASSPPDRVDFAGANVLTF. CDR3 nucleotide sequence: TGTGCCAGCAGTCCCCCGGACAGGGTTGATTTTGCTGGGGCCAACGTCCTGACTTTC.

This clonotype was seen ten or more times. J is TRBJ1-5 and V is TRBV15, with D possibly being TRBD1 (6 bases). The V gene's germline CDR1 is LNHNV and CDR2 YYDKDF (reference sequence). V dropped 7 bases and J dropped 8 bases, with 30 bases sitting between them. The CDR3 length is 18 residues. CDR3 DNA sequence: TGTGCCACCACTCAAGTGGGACACCTCCGTGTCGGCGACAAGCCCCAGCATTTT. Translation: CATTQVGHLRVGDKPQHF.

This sequence joins TRBV6-1 and TRBJ1-1, with D unresolved. V lost 7 bases and J lost 1, with 13 bases in between. CDR1 is MNHNS and CDR2 is SASEGT in the germline V gene. The CDR3 is made up of 14 amino acids. The CDR3 nucleotides are TGTGCCAGCATCCTCAGGTTCTCGAACACTGAAGCTTTCTTT. It specifies CASILRFSNTEAFF.

The chain employs TRBV11-2 and TRBJ2-3, with D hard to call. The CDR3 is 14 amino acids. The germline V gene has CDR1 SGHAT and CDR2 FQNNGV. V lost 1 base and J 2 bases, leaving 7 bases between the germline ends. The CDR3 is CASSLVSPTDTQYF. In DNA form, the CDR3 reads TGTGCCAGCAGCTTAGTTTCTCCCACAGATACGCAGTATTTT.

The V gene is TRBV6-5, the J gene TRBJ1-2; the D is unclear. Germline assignment: CDR1 MNHEY and CDR2 SVGAGI. V was cut by 0 bases and J by 8 bases, with 7 bases left in between. The CDR3 totals 12 residues. CDR3 in DNA: TGTGCCAGCAGTTACTCGGGCTGGGGCTACACCTTC. Translation gives CASSYSGWGYTF.

This clonotype was observed a handful of times. The chain combines TRBV12-3 or TRBV12-4 with TRBJ2-1; D gene ambiguous. V was shortened by 7 bases and J by 3 bases, with 13 bases between the two germline ends. This CDR3 has 14 amino acids. The CDR3 DNA reads as TGTGCCAGCACCCTAGGCCGGGTCTACAATGAGCAGTTCTTC. Its protein product is CASTLGRVYNEQFF.

CDR3 sequence (DNA): TGTGCCAGCAGCCGCTGGACTAGCGGGGGGGCCACAGATACGCAGTATTTT. It specifies CASSRWTSGGATDTQYF. The chain is built from TRBV6-6 and TRBJ2-3; 15 nucleotides match TRBD2. CDR3 length equals 17 residues. V was pared by 6 bases and J by 2 bases, with 6 bases of the junction left unmatched. Germline CDR1 is MNHNY and CDR2 is SVGAGI (reference sequence).

This clonotype showed up many times. The V and J genes are TRBV7-2 and TRBJ2-7; D may be TRBD1 (5 bases). Germline assignment: CDR1 SGHTA and CDR2 FQGNSA. Between the trimmed V and J ends, which lost 5 bases and 3 bases, there was a span of 17 bases. The CDR3 is 15 amino acids. As DNA, the CDR3 is TGTGCCAGCAGCCCACACAAAGGGGTTGGCTACGAGCAGTACTTC. This codes for CASSPHKGVGYEQYF.

This clonotype was observed a handful of times. CDR3 in amino acids: CASSLGAGDYADTQYF. The CDR3 DNA reads as TGTGCCAGCAGCTTGGGAGCGGGAGATTATGCAGATACGCAGTATTTT. J is TRBJ2-3 and V is TRBV7-8; TRBD2 aligns across 8 bases. J lost 4 bases, V lost 3 bases, and 9 bases had no gene match. The CDR3 is 16 residues long. The germline CDR1 and CDR2 sequences are SGHVS and FQNEAQ.

The chain combines TRBV7-9 with TRBJ1-4, with a possible D match to TRBD1 (6 bases). There are 18 residues in the CDR3. V was trimmed by 4 bases and J by 0 bases, leaving 18 bases between them. Looked up from germline, CDR1 is SEHNR and CDR2 is FQNEAQ (reference sequence). The CDR3 nucleotides read TGTGCCAGCAGCTCCCCGCGGACAGTACCCTCAACTAATGAAAAACTGTTTTTT. Its translation: CASSSPRTVPSTNEKLFF.